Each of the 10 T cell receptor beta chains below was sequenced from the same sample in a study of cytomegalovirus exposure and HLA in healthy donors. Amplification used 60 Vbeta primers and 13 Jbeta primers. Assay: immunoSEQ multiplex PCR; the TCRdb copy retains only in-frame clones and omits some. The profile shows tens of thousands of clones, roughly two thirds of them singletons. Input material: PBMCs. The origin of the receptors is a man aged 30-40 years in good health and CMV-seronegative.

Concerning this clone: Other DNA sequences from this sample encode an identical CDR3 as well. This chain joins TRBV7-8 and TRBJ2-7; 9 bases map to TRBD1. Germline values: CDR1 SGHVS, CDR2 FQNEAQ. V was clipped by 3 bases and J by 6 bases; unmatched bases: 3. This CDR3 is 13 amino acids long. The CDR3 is CASSLGQGGEQYF. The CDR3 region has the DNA TGTGCCAGCAGCTTGGGACAGGGAGGCGAGCAGTACTTC.

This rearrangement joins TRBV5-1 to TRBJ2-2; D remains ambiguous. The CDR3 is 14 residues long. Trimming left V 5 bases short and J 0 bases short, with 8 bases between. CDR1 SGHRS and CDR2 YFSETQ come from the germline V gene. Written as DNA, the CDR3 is TGCGCCAGCAGTTCCGACACGAACACCGGGGAGCTGTTTTTT. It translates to CASSSDTNTGELFF. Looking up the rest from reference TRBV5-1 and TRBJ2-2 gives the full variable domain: KAGVTQTPRYLIKTRGQQVTLSCSPISGHRSVSWYQQTPGQGLQFLFEYFSETQRNKGNFPGRFSGRQFSNSRSEMNVSTLELGDSALYLCASSSDTNTGELFFGEGSRLTVL.

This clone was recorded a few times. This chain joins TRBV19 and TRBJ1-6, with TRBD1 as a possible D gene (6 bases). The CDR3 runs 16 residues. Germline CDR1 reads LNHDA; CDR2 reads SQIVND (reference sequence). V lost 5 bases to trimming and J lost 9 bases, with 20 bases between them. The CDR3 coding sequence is TGTGCCAGTAGTCCGTCGGGGCAGGGGAACAGTTCACCCCTCCACTTT. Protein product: CASSPSGQGNSSPLHF.

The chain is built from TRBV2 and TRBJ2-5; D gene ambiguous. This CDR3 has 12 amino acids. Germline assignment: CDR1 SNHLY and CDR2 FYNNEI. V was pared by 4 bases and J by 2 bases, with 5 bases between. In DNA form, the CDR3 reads TGTGCCAGCAGTGCACAGCAAGAGACCCAGTACTTC. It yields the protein CASSAQQETQYF.

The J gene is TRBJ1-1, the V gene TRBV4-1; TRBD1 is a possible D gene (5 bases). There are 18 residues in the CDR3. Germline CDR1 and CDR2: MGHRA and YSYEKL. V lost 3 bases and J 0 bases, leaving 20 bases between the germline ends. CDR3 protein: CASSHDQGGGTLNTEAFF. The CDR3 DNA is TGCGCCAGCAGCCATGATCAGGGTGGGGGGACTTTGAACACTGAAGCTTTCTTT.

The CDR3 spells CASSFGGGAGYTEAFF. As DNA, the CDR3 is TGTGCCAGCAGTTTTGGAGGGGGCGCCGGTTACACTGAAGCTTTCTTT. This sequence joins TRBV28 and TRBJ1-1; TRBD1 matches 7 bases. Unmatched junction bases numbered 10, after V lost 3 bases and J lost 3 bases. The CDR3 is made up of 16 amino acids. From germline, CDR1 is MDHEN and CDR2 SYDVKM.

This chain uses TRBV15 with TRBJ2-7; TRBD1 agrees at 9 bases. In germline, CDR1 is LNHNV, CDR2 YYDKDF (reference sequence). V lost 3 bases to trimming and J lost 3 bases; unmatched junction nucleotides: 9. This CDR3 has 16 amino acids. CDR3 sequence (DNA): TGTGCCACCAGCAGCCGTCCCGGGACAGGGTTCTACGAGCAGTACTTC. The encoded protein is CATSSRPGTGFYEQYF.

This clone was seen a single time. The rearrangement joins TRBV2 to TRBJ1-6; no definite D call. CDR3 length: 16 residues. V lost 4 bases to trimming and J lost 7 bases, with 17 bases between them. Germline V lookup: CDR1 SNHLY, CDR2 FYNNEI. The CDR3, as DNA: TGTGCCAGCAGTGGTTCGACACTTGTCTTAAATTCACCCCTCCACTTT. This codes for CASSGSTLVLNSPLHF.

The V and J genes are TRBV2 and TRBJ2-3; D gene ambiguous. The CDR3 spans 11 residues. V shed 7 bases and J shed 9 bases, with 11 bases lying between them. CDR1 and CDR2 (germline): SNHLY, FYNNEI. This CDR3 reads CASTVVWTQYF. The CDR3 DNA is TGTGCCAGCACAGTCGTTTGGACGCAGTATTTT.

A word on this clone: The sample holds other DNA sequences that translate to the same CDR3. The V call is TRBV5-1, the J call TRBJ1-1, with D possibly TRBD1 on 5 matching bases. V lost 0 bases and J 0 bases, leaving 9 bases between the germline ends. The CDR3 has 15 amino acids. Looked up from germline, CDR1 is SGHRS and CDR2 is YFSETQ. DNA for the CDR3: TGCGCCAGCAGCTTGGTAGGGGCCTTGAACACTGAAGCTTTCTTT. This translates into CASSLVGALNTEAFF.